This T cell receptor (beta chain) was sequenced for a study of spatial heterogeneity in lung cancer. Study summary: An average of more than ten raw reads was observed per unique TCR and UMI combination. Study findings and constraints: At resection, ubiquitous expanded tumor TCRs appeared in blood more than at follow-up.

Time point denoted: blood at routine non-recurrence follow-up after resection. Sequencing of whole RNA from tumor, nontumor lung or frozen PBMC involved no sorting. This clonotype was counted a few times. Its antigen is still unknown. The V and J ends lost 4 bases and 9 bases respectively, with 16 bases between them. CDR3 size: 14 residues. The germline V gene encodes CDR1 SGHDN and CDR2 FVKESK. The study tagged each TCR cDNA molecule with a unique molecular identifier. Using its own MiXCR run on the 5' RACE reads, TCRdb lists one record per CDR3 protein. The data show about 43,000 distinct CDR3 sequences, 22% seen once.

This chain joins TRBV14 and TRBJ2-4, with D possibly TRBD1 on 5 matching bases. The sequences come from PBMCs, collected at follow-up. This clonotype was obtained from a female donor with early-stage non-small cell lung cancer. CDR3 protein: CASSPDSRVSIQYF. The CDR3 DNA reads TGTGCCAGCAGCCCAGACAGTAGAGTTAGCATTCAGTACTTC.